These T cell receptor beta chains were read from a single sample in a study of T cells in Graves' hyperthyroidism and ophthalmopathy. TCRdb recomputed calls from the multiplex PCR reads with MiXCR, one row per CDR3 protein. Seen here are about 640,000 distinct CDR3 sequences, around 20% observed once, and the top ten hold around a third. The sample taken for sequencing was blood. The receptors derive from a man aged 25 to 40 with Graves' ophthalmopathy. Each CDR3 is given with its conserved first and last residue. Each record gives: clone size, CDR3 length, D gene, V gene, J gene, CDR3 DNA, CDR3 protein. D genes are given only for firm matches. A row's size may be missing; if present it is once, few, many or a size class.

>.|15|.|TRBV20-1|TRBJ2-2
TGCAGTGCTCCGGGGGCTAGCGAATACACCGGGGAGCTGCTTTTT
CSAPGASEYTGELLF
>.|15|.|TRBV20-1|TRBJ1-4
TGCAGTGCCCCGCACCAAGGTGCAACTAATGAAAAACTGTTTTTT
CSAPHQGATNEKLFF
>.|12|.|TRBV24-1|TRBJ2-1
TGTGCCACCAGTGATTTGGGCAATGAGCAGTTCTTC
CATSDLGNEQFF
>.|15|.|TRBV6-1|TRBJ2-1
TGTGCCAGCAGTGAATGGCCCCCCTCAAAGAATGAGCAGTTCTTC
CASSEWPPSKNEQFF
>.|14|.|TRBV29-1|TRBJ2-5
TGCAGCGTTGTCAGGCAGCGTAGGGGAGAGACCCAGTACTTC
CSVVRQRRGETQYF
>.|15|TRBD1|TRBV6-2/TRBV6-3|TRBJ2-1
TGTGCCAGCAGCCTGGGGGACAGGGACTTCAATGAGCAGTTCTTC
CASSLGDRDFNEQFF
>.|13|.|TRBV5-1|TRBJ1-1
TGCGCCAGCCGGGGAGAGGAGAACACTGAAGCTTTCTTT
CASRGEENTEAFF
>many|15|.|TRBV30|TRBJ1-5
TGTGCCTATAAGGGGGGACCCCGATTATATCAGCCCCAGCATTTT
CAYKGGPRLYQPQHF
>.|14|.|TRBV9|TRBJ2-4
TGTGCCAGCAGCGTGACTAGTTCGTTCGACATTCAGTACTTC
CASSVTSSFDIQYF
>many|15|TRBD1|TRBV5-1|TRBJ1-4
TGCGCCAGCAGCCGGGACAGCTCAACTAATGAAAAACTGTTTTTT
CASSRDSSTNEKLFF
>.|15|TRBD2|TRBV28|TRBJ2-3
TGTGCCAGCGTTCTAGCGGAATACGGCACAGATACGCAGTATTTT
CASVLAEYGTDTQYF
>.|13|.|TRBV2|TRBJ2-2
TGTGCCAGCGAGCCGGGATACACCGGGGAGCTGTTTTTT
CASEPGYTGELFF